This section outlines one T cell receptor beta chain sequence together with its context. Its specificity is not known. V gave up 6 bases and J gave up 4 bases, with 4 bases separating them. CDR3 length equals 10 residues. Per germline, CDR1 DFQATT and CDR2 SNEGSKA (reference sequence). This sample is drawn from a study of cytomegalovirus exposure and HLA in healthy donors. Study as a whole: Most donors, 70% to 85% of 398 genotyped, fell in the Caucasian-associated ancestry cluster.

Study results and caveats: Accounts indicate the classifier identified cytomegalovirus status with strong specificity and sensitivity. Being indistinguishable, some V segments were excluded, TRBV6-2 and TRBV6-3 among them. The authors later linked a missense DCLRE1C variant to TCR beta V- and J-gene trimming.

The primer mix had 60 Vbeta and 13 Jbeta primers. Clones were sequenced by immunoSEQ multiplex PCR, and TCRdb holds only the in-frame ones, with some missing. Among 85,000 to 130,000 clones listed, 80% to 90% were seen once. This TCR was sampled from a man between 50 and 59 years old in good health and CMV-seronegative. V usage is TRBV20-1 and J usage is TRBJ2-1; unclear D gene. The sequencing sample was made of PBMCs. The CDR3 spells CSAPYNEQFF. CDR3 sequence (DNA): TGCAGTGCCCCTTACAATGAGCAGTTCTTC.